The 30 T cell receptor beta chains below come from one sample, sequenced in a study of blood T cell repertoires in COVID-19. TCRdb's table, derived via immunoSEQ multiplex PCR, lists solely in-frame clones and lacks some. Here the sample spans about 370,000 clones, over 75% being singletons. Sequenced material: PBMCs or T cells enriched from blood (not recorded which). The receptors were gathered from a man younger than 30 who had recovered from COVID-19.

The rearrangement links TRBV9 to TRBJ2-7; D perhaps matches TRBD1 (5 bases). The ends were cut back, 3 bases at V and 1 base at J, with 5 bases in the middle. Germline V lookup: CDR1 SGDLS, CDR2 YYNGEE. The CDR3 covers 12 residues. The CDR3 spells CASSEGSYEQYF. Written as DNA, the CDR3 is TGTGCCAGCAGCGAGGGGTCCTACGAGCAGTACTTC.

The V gene is TRBV25-1, the J gene TRBJ2-5; D is unclear. The ends were cut back, 6 bases at V and 2 bases at J, with 4 bases in the middle. CDR1 MGHDK and CDR2 SYGVNS come from the germline V gene. The CDR3 covers 11 residues. The CDR3 region has the DNA TGTGCCAGCAGGCGACAAGAGACCCAGTACTTC. Amino acids: CASRRQETQYF.

The rearrangement uses TRBV14 and TRBJ2-6, with TRBD1 matching 8 bases. The CDR3 spans 17 residues. J was trimmed by 2 bases and V by 3 bases; bases with no gene match: 6. Germline CDR1 reads SGHDN; CDR2 reads FVKESK. CDR3 coding DNA: TGTGCCAGCAGCCAGGCCCCAGGGGGCGCTGGGGCCAACGTCCTGACTTTC. As protein: CASSQAPGGAGANVLTF.

The V gene is TRBV10-2, the J gene TRBJ2-1; tentative D call: TRBD2 (5 bases). The CDR3 consists of 13 residues. Germline values: CDR1 WSHSY, CDR2 SAAADI. The V end was cut by 6 bases, the J end by 2 bases, with 8 bases between. CDR3 nucleotides: TGCGCCAGCAGCACCGGGACCTACAATGAGCAGTTCTTC. Encoded protein: CASSTGTYNEQFF.

The V gene is TRBV19, the J gene TRBJ1-2, with D possibly TRBD1 on 6 matching bases. The CDR3 consists of 15 residues. Trimming pared 1 base from V and 4 bases from J, leaving 13 bases between. Germline loops: CDR1 LNHDA, CDR2 SQIVND (reference sequence). Here the CDR3 reads CASSIAHPGAYGYTF. CDR3 in DNA: TGTGCCAGTAGTATAGCCCACCCAGGGGCCTATGGCTACACCTTC.

The CDR3 loop is CASSRQIPGYNEQFF. CDR3 coding DNA: TGTGCCAGCAGTCGACAAATACCGGGATACAATGAGCAGTTCTTC. The chain has TRBV7-2 and TRBJ2-1; D may be TRBD2 (5 bases). Trimming took off 6 bases at V and 4 bases at J, with 16 bases between the two ends. This CDR3 is 15 amino acids long. The germline gives CDR1 SGHTA, CDR2 FQGNSA. Combining the CDR3 with reference TRBV7-2 and TRBJ2-1 gives the whole variable domain GAGVSQSPSNKVTEKGKDVELRCDPISGHTALYWYRQSLGQGLEFLIYFQGNSAPDKSGLPSDRFSAERTGGSVSTLTIQRTQQEDSAVYLCASSRQIPGYNEQFFGPGTRLTVL.

The gene calls are TRBV5-1 and TRBJ2-1, with 8 bases matching TRBD2. V was clipped by 3 bases and J by 5 bases; unmatched bases: 1. Germline CDR1 is SGHRS and CDR2 is YFSETQ. The CDR3 sequence is 13 residues long. This chain's CDR3 is CASSSRGDNEQFF. The CDR3 DNA sequence: TGCGCCAGCAGCTCGCGGGGGGACAATGAGCAGTTCTTC.

The rearrangement joins TRBV5-1 to TRBJ2-3; 13 bases agree with TRBD2. The CDR3 sequence is 16 residues long. The J segment lost 2 bases and the V segment lost 2 bases, leaving 2 bases of the junction unmatched. The germline gives CDR1 SGHRS, CDR2 YFSETQ. The CDR3 DNA is TGCGCCAGCAGCTTCGGACTAGCGGGAGTCACAGATACGCAGTATTTT. Amino acid sequence: CASSFGLAGVTDTQYF.

This clone has just a few counts. This chain joins TRBV9 and TRBJ2-7; a possible D gene is TRBD1 (6 bases). Trimming pared 2 bases from V and 2 bases from J, leaving 14 bases between. CDR1 SGDLS and CDR2 YYNGEE come from the germline V gene. The CDR3 has 15 amino acids. Here the CDR3 DNA reads TGTGCCAGCAGCGTCACCGACAGGAGACCCTACGAGCAGTACTTC. Translating gives CASSVTDRRPYEQYF.

This chain connects TRBV3-1 (or the pseudogene TRBV3-2) to TRBJ2-7, with 9 bases that match TRBD1. J gave up 4 bases and V 4 bases, and 8 bases lay outside the gene matches. The CDR3 consists of 15 residues. Per the germline V gene, CDR1 is LGHDT and CDR2 is YNNKEL (reference sequence). Here the CDR3 reads CASSRYRGRGYEQYF. The CDR3 DNA reads TGTGCCAGCAGCCGGTACAGGGGGCGCGGGTACGAGCAGTACTTC.

This clone was seen only a few times. The V gene is TRBV7-9, the J gene TRBJ2-7; D perhaps matches TRBD1 (5 bases). The V gene lost 5 bases and the J gene lost 7 bases, with 15 bases spanning the gap. This CDR3 is 13 amino acids long. Germline assignment: CDR1 SEHNR and CDR2 FQNEAQ (reference sequence). The CDR3: CASSIQGLEEQYF. The CDR3 DNA follows: TGTGCCAGCAGCATTCAGGGTTTAGAGGAGCAGTACTTC. Full variable domain (missing parts from reference TRBV7-9 and TRBJ2-7): DTGVSQNPRHKITKRGQNVTFRCDPISEHNRLYWYRQTLGQGPEFLTYFQNEAQLEKSRLLSDRFSAERPKGSFSTLEIQRTEQGDSAMYLCASSIQGLEEQYFGPGTRLTVT.

The rearrangement joins TRBV28 to TRBJ1-4, with 9 bases lining up with TRBD1. Trimming removed 3 bases from V and 4 bases from J; junction bases left unmatched: 3. This CDR3 is 15 amino acids long. The germline V gene encodes CDR1 MDHEN and CDR2 SYDVKM. The CDR3 protein is CASSFGTGINEKLFF. The CDR3 DNA follows: TGTGCCAGCAGTTTCGGGACAGGGATTAATGAAAAACTGTTTTTT.

V is TRBV29-1 and J is TRBJ1-1; tentatively, D is TRBD1 (5 bases). The CDR3 length is 13 residues. Deletions cut 3 bases from V and 5 bases from J, with 13 bases between. Germline V gene sequence: CDR1 SQVTM, CDR2 ANQGSEA. CDR3 sequence (DNA): TGCAGCGTTGACAGGGAAGGAGGGACTGAAGCTTTCTTT. Translated: CSVDREGGTEAFF.

The rearrangement uses TRBV19 and TRBJ2-7; maybe TRBD2 (7 bases). CDR3 length equals 15 residues. Germline V gene data show CDR1 as LNHDA and CDR2 as SQIVND (reference sequence). Trimming shortened V by 2 bases and J by 6 bases, and 17 bases separated the two germline ends. The CDR3 sequence: CASSIKGEGPGEQYF. The CDR3 nucleotides are TGTGCCAGTAGTATAAAGGGGGAGGGCCCGGGCGAGCAGTACTTC.

The rearrangement joins TRBV11-2 to TRBJ2-5; perhaps TRBD2 as D (6 bases). The CDR3 has 15 amino acids. Germline loops: CDR1 SGHAT, CDR2 FQNNGV. Trimming removed 5 bases at V and 2 bases at J, with 15 bases between. The CDR3 is CASSHPGGVQETQYF. The CDR3 nucleotides read TGTGCCAGCAGCCATCCGGGCGGGGTTCAAGAGACCCAGTACTTC.

The V gene is TRBV13, the J gene TRBJ2-7; D might be TRBD1 (5 bases). This CDR3 is 16 amino acids long. The V gene lost 5 bases and the J gene lost 2 bases, with 19 bases spanning the gap. Germline loops: CDR1 PRHDT, CDR2 FYEKMQ (reference sequence). As DNA, the CDR3 is TGTGCCAGCAGCCCCTCTCCGGGCAGGGTCGCCTACGAGCAGTACTTC. It translates to CASSPSPGRVAYEQYF.

The CDR3, as DNA: TGTGCCAGCAGGCCTGGACAGTTCTACGAGCAGTACTTC. Its protein is CASRPGQFYEQYF. This chain links TRBV6-5 with TRBJ2-7; weak D call: TRBD1 (6 bases). V was clipped by 6 bases and J by 3 bases, with 12 bases between them. Germline V lookup: CDR1 MNHEY, CDR2 SVGAGI. This CDR3 is 13 amino acids long.

The genes are TRBV28 and TRBJ1-1; D unresolved. The CDR3 is made up of 11 amino acids. The germline CDR1 and CDR2 sequences are MDHEN and SYDVKM. Trimming cost V 5 bases and J 8 bases, with 9 bases left between them. The CDR3 coding sequence is TGTGCCAGCAGTACCGTTAGAGAAGCTTTCTTT. Protein sequence: CASSTVREAFF.

Comments on this clone: Other DNA sequences in the same sample also yield this CDR3. This rearrangement joins TRBV5-1 to TRBJ2-1; the match to TRBD2 covers 9 bases. CDR1 and CDR2 from the germline V gene are SGHRS and YFSETQ. The CDR3 extends over 14 amino acids. The V segment lost 0 bases and the J segment 7 bases; nucleotides outside the gene matches: 2. Written as DNA, the CDR3 is TGCGCCAGCAGCTTGGGGACTAGCGAGAATGAGCAGTTCTTC. Amino acids: CASSLGTSENEQFF. Filled out from reference TRBV5-1 and TRBJ2-1, the complete variable domain reads KAGVTQTPRYLIKTRGQQVTLSCSPISGHRSVSWYQQTPGQGLQFLFEYFSETQRNKGNFPGRFSGRQFSNSRSEMNVSTLELGDSALYLCASSLGTSENEQFFGPGTRLTVL.

This clone was found a few times. The V and J genes are TRBV3-1 (or the pseudogene TRBV3-2) and TRBJ1-2; D may be TRBD1 (5 bases). V gave up 4 bases and J gave up 8 bases, with 17 bases separating them. Germline assignment: CDR1 LGHDT and CDR2 YNNKEL (reference sequence). The CDR3 loop spans 14 amino acids. CDR3 loop: CASSLWQGLNGYTF. CDR3 nucleotides: TGTGCCAGCAGCCTATGGCAGGGATTAAACGGCTACACCTTC.

The chain uses TRBV28 and TRBJ1-6; 7 nucleotides align to TRBD1. The J segment lost 5 bases and the V segment lost 10 bases, leaving 11 bases of the junction unmatched. Germline V gives CDR1 MDHEN, CDR2 SYDVKM. This CDR3 is 15 amino acids long. The CDR3 DNA follows: TGTGCCATCCGATACCAAACAGGGGATAATTCACCCCTCCACTTT. It translates to CAIRYQTGDNSPLHF.

The chain's CDR3 is CASSRTGGASDGELFF. CDR3 sequence (DNA): TGTGCCAGCAGTCGGACAGGGGGCGCATCAGACGGGGAGCTGTTTTTT. The chain is built from TRBV6-2 or TRBV6-3 and TRBJ2-2; 11 nucleotides align to TRBD1. The CDR3 has 16 residues. Germline trimming cut 5 bases from V and 7 bases from J; bases unmatched to any gene: 9. Per the germline V gene, CDR1 is MNHEY and CDR2 is SVGEGT.

The J gene is TRBJ2-3, the V gene TRBV7-3; a possible D gene is TRBD1 (6 bases). Germline V gene sequence: CDR1 SGHTA, CDR2 FQGTGA. Trimming removed 5 bases at V and 4 bases at J, with 16 bases between. The CDR3 is made up of 15 amino acids. Here the CDR3 DNA reads TGTGCCAGCAGCCCCCAGGGGCAGGGAGCAGATACGCAGTATTTT. Its protein is CASSPQGQGADTQYF.

The chain carries TRBV5-6 and TRBJ2-3; 9 nucleotides agree with TRBD1. V trimming: 5 bases; J trimming: 4 bases; junction bases outside the gene matches: 5. The CDR3 contains 14 residues. The germline gives CDR1 SGHDT, CDR2 YYEEEE. Here the CDR3 reads CASSYRTGADTQYF. CDR3 bases: TGTGCCAGCAGTTACAGGACAGGGGCAGATACGCAGTATTTT.

The CDR3, as DNA: TGTGCCAGCAGTGAAACAGAGAACACTGAAGCTTTCTTT. This encodes CASSETENTEAFF. The chain has TRBV6-4 and TRBJ1-1; D unresolved. The germline CDR1 and CDR2 sequences are MRHNA and SNTAGT. This CDR3 region has 13 residues. V was pared by 3 bases and J by 1 base, with 6 bases between.

The gene calls are TRBV5-8 and TRBJ2-1, with D possibly being TRBD2 (6 bases). The V gene lost 3 bases and the J gene lost 1 base, with 11 bases spanning the gap. The CDR3 length is 15 residues. In germline, CDR1 is SGHTS, CDR2 YDEGEE. CDR3 amino acids: CASSWGTVSYNEQFF. CDR3 coding DNA: TGTGCCAGCAGCTGGGGGACTGTTTCCTACAATGAGCAGTTCTTC.

This clone was seen a few times. V usage is TRBV4-1 and J usage is TRBJ2-5; 13 bases are a match to TRBD2. There are 16 residues in the CDR3. Germline V gives CDR1 MGHRA, CDR2 YSYEKL. With 2 bases clipped from V and 4 bases from J, the junction kept 4 bases outside the gene matches. Here the CDR3 DNA reads TGCGCCAGCAGCCAACCTGGGACTAGCGGGGCAGAGACCCAGTACTTC. This encodes CASSQPGTSGAETQYF.

The gene calls are TRBV6-5 and TRBJ2-1; D may be TRBD1 (6 bases). This CDR3 region has 14 residues. Trimming took off 6 bases at V and 5 bases at J, with 14 bases between the two ends. Germline loops: CDR1 MNHEY, CDR2 SVGAGI. Here the CDR3 reads CASSRRDTNNEQFF. The CDR3 DNA reads TGTGCCAGCAGCCGCCGGGACACCAACAATGAGCAGTTCTTC.

The chain links TRBV2 to TRBJ1-2; weak D call: TRBD1 (5 bases). V dropped 0 bases and J dropped 4 bases, with 12 bases sitting between them. CDR1 is SNHLY and CDR2 is FYNNEI in the germline V gene. The CDR3 runs to 15 residues. CDR3 in DNA: TGTGCCAGCAGTGAAGCCCAGGGACTTGGCTATGGCTACACCTTC. Translation: CASSEAQGLGYGYTF.

This clone has only one observation. The germline gene is not matched at one end of the junction; a read error may be the cause. V usage is TRBV2 and J usage is TRBJ1-6; 8 bases match TRBD1. The CDR3 spans 15 residues. From germline, CDR1 is SNHLY and CDR2 FYNNEI. The CDR3 DNA is TGTGCCAGCAGCGAAGGACAGGGTCGCGTTTCACCCCTCCACTTT. Translating gives CASSEGQGRVSPLHF.